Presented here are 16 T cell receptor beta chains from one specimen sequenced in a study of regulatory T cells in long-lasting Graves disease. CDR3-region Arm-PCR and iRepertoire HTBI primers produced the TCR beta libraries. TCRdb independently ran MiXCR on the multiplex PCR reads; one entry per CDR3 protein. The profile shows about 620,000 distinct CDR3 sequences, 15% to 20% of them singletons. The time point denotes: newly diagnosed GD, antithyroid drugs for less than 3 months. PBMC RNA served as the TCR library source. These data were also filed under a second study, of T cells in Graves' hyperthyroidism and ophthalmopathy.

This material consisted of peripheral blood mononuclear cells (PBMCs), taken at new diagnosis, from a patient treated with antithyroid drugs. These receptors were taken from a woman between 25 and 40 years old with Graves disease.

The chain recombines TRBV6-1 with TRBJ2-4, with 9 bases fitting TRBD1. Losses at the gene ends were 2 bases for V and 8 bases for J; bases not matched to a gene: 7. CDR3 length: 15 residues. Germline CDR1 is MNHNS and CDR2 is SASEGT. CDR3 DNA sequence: TGTGCCAGCAGTGAACGACAGGGGGAATCGGACATTCAGTACTTC. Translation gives CASSERQGESDIQYF.

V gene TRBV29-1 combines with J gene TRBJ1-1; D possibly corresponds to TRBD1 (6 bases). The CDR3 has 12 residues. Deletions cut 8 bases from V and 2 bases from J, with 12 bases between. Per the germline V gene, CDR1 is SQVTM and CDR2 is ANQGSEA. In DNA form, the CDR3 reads TGCAGCTTTAGACAGGTAAACACTGAAGCTTTCTTT. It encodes CSFRQVNTEAFF.

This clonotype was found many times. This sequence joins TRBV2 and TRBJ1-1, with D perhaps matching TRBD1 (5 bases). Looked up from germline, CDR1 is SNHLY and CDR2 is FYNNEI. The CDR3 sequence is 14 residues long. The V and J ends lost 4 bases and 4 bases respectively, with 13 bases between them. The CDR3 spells CASSVKGIGTEAFF. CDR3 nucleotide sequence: TGTGCCAGCAGTGTTAAGGGGATAGGCACTGAAGCTTTCTTT.

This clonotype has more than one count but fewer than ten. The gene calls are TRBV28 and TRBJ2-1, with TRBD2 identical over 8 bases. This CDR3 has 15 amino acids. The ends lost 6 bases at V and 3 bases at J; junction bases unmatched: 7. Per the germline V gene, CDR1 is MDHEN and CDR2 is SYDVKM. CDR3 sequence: CASRSSGRYYNEQFF. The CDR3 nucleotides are TGTGCCAGCAGGTCTAGCGGGCGTTACTACAATGAGCAGTTCTTC.

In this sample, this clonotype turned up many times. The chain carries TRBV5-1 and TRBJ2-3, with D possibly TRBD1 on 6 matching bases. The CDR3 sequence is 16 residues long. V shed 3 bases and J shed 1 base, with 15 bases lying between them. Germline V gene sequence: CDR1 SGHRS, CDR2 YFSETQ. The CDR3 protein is CASSYLPGQRTDTQYF. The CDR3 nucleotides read TGCGCCAGCAGCTACTTACCGGGACAACGCACAGATACGCAGTATTTT.

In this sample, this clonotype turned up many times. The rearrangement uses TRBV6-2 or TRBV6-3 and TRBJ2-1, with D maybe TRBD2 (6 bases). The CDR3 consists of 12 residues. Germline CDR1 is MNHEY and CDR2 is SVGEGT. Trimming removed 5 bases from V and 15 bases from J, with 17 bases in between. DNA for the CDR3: TGTGCCAGCAGTGACCCTCCGGGACTCATGTTCTTC. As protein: CASSDPPGLMFF.

CDR3 bases: TGTGCCAGCAGCTTAGATGCGTGGGACAGGGAAGATGAGCAGTTCTTC. Its protein product is CASSLDAWDREDEQFF. The chain combines TRBV7-9 with TRBJ2-1; 9 bases align to TRBD1. The CDR3 loop spans 16 amino acids. V was clipped by 1 base and J by 8 bases; unmatched bases: 9. The V gene's germline CDR1 is SEHNR and CDR2 FQNEAQ (reference sequence).

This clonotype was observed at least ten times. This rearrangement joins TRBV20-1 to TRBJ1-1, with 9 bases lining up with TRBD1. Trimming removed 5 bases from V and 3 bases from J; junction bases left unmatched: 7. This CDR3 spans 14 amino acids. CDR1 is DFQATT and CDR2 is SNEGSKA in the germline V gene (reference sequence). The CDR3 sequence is CSAGTGIGDTEAFF. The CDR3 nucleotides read TGCAGTGCTGGGACAGGGATTGGGGACACTGAAGCTTTCTTT.

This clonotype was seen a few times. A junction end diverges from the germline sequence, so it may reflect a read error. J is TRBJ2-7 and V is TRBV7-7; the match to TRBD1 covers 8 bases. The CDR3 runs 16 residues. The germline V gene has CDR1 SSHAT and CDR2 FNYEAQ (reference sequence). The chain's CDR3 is CASSPLGTGASHEQYF. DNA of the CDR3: TGTGCTAGCAGCCCCCTGGGGACAGGTGCAAGTCACGAGCAGTACTTC.

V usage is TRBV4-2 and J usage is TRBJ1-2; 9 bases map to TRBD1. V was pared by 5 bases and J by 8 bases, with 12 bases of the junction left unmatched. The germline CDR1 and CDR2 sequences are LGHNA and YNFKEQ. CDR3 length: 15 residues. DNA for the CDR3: TGTGCCAGCAGCTACCGGGACAGGGAGACGAGCGGCTACACCTTC. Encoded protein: CASSYRDRETSGYTF.

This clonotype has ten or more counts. The CDR3, as DNA: TGTGCCAGCAGTGCAAACAGGGGAGTCATTCAGTACTTC. Translated, it gives CASSANRGVIQYF. The chain links TRBV28 to TRBJ2-4; 7 nucleotides line up with TRBD1. Per the germline V gene, CDR1 is MDHEN and CDR2 is SYDVKM. The CDR3 runs to 13 residues. V dropped 5 bases and J dropped 9; count of bases not matched to a gene: 7.

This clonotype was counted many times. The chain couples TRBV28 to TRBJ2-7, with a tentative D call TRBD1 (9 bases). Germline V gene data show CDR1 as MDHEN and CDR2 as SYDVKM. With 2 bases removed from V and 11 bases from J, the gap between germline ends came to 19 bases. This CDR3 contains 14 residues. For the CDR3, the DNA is TGTGCCAGCAGTTTACGGGGGGGACAGGGCTTCAAGTACTTC. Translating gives CASSLRGGQGFKYF.

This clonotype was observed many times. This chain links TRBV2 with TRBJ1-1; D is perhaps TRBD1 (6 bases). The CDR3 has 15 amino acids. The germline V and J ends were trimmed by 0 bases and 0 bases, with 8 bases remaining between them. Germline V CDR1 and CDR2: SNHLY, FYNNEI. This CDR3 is CASSEAGAMNTEAFF. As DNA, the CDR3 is TGTGCCAGCAGTGAAGCGGGGGCCATGAACACTGAAGCTTTCTTT.

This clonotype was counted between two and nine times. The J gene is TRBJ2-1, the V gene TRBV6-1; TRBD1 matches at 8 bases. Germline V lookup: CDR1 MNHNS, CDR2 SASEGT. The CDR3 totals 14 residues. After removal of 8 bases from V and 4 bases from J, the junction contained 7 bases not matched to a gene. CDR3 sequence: CASEVRGRYNEQFF. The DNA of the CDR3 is TGTGCCAGCGAGGTCAGGGGGCGGTACAATGAGCAGTTCTTC.

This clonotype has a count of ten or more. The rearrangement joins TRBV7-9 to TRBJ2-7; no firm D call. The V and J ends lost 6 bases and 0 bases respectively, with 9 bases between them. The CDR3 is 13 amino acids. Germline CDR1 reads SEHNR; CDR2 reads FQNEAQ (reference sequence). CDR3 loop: CASSSPSSYEQYF. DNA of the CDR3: TGTGCCAGCAGTTCTCCTAGCTCCTACGAGCAGTACTTC.

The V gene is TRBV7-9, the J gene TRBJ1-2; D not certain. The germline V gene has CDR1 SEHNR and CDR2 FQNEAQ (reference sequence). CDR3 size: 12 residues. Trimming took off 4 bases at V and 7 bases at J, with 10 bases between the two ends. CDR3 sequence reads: CASSYDWGGYTF. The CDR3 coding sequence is TGTGCCAGCAGCTACGACTGGGGTGGCTACACCTTC. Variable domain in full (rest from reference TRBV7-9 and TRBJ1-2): DTGVSQNPRHKITKRGQNVTFRCDPISEHNRLYWYRQTLGQGPEFLTYFQNEAQLEKSRLLSDRFSAERPKGSFSTLEIQRTEQGDSAMYLCASSYDWGGYTFGSGTRLTVV.